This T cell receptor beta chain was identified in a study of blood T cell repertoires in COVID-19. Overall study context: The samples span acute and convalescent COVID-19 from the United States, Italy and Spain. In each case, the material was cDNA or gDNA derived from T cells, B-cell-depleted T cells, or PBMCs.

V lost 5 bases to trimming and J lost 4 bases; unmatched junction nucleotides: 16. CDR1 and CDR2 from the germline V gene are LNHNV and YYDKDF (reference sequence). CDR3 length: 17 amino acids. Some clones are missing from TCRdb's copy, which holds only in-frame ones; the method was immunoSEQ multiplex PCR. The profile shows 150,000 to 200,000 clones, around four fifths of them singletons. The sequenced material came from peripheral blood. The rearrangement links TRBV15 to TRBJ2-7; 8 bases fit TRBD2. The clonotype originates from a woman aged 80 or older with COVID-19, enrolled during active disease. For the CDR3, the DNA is TGTGCCACCAGCGAGCCCGGGGCGGCGGGAGGTGGATACGAGCAGTACTTC. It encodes CATSEPGAAGGGYEQYF.